This paragraph reports one T cell receptor (beta chain). This clonotype is assessed as medium-sized (0.01 to 0.1%). Its antigen specificity is not known. One base away there is no much larger clone; base qualities are not given. The entry originates in a study. CDR1 and CDR2 were assigned from the germline V gene (reference sequence) as MNHNY and SVGAGI. From cysteine to phenylalanine, the CDR3 is 15 amino acids long. CDR3 DNA is the only sequence kept; it has 45 bases, read in frame from the first base. The germline V and J ends show losses of 5 bases and 7 bases respectively, and no gene match explains 8 bases of the junction. For sequencing, an Illumina MiSeq was employed. The public sequencing data were trimmed at Q25 with fastp and processed into clonotypes with MiXCR by TCRdb, which kept only in-frame beta chains. Every entry covers one CDR3 protein and lists the most common genes and DNA from its rows. Counted in this sample were about 4,500 distinct CDR3 sequences; roughly 10% of them appeared once. Around 31% of the sample rests with the top ten.

This chain is built from TRBV6-6 and TRBJ2-4; a stretch of 10 junction bases matches TRBD1. The specimen was CD4+ T cells from peripheral blood. The receptor comes from a human donor with rheumatoid arthritis. CDR3 protein: CASSKGGQGTNIQYF. The sequenced DNA is TGTGCCAGCAGTAAGGGGGGACAGGGGACGAACATTCAGTACTTC.